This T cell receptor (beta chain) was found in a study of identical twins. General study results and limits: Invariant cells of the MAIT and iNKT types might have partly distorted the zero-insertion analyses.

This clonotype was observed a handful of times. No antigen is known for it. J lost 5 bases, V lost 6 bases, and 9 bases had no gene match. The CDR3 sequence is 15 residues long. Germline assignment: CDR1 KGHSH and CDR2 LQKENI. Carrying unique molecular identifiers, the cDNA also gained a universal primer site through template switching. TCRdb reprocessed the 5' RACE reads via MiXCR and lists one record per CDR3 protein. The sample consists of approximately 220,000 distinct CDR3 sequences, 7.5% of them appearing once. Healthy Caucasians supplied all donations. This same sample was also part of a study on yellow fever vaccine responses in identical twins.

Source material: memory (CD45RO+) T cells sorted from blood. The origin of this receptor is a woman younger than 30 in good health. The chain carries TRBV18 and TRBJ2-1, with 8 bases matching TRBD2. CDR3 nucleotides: TGTGCCAGCTCGCCTATAGCGGGGCCTAACAATGAGCAGTTCTTC. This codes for CASSPIAGPNNEQFF.